The next 28 T cell receptor beta chains were all read from a single sample in a study of T cells after yellow fever vaccination. TCRdb redid the calling of the 5' RACE reads with MiXCR, one entry per CDR3 protein. This table holds approximately 450,000 distinct CDR3 sequences, over 15% found once. The sequences come from PBMCs, collected before the yellow fever booster vaccination. The receptors were sampled from a man younger than 35 who received the YFV17D yellow fever vaccine.

The V and J genes are TRBV7-2 and TRBJ2-3, with D perhaps TRBD2 (6 bases). The CDR3 runs 14 residues. The germline V gene has CDR1 SGHTA and CDR2 FQGNSA. The V end was cut by 6 bases, the J end by 4 bases, with 14 bases between. The chain's CDR3 is CASRWAGEADTQYF. As DNA, the CDR3 is TGTGCCAGCAGGTGGGCCGGGGAGGCAGATACGCAGTATTTT.

The chain uses TRBV5-5 and TRBJ2-3, with D maybe TRBD2 (5 bases). The CDR3 spans 15 residues. Germline values: CDR1 SGHKS, CDR2 YYEKEE (reference sequence). V was trimmed by 7 bases and J by 1 base, leaving 16 bases between them. The CDR3 nucleotides read TGTGCCAGCTTACGAGGAGAAGCGGGCACAGATACGCAGTATTTT. Encoded protein: CASLRGEAGTDTQYF.

This clonotype was recorded a few times. The chain employs TRBV20-1 and TRBJ1-1, with 10 positions matching TRBD1. CDR3 size: 13 residues. V lost 0 bases and J lost 10; bases outside the gene matches: 5. Germline values: CDR1 DFQATT, CDR2 SNEGSKA (reference sequence). The CDR3: CSARETTGGGAFF. The CDR3 DNA sequence: TGCAGTGCTAGAGAGACGACAGGGGGCGGAGCTTTCTTT.

V gene TRBV29-1 combines with J gene TRBJ2-5, with D perhaps TRBD1 (7 bases). In germline, CDR1 is SQVTM, CDR2 ANQGSEA. The CDR3 sequence is 13 residues long. V was cut by 2 bases and J by 4 bases, with 11 bases left in between. CDR3 nucleotide sequence: TGCAGCGTTGAAAATCAGGGGGGAGAGACCCAGTACTTC. Amino acids: CSVENQGGETQYF.

The table lists this clonotype with a few counts. The rearrangement joins TRBV20-1 to TRBJ2-7; 7 positions agree with TRBD1. The CDR3 runs to 13 residues. The V segment lost 6 bases and the J segment 3 bases; nucleotides outside the gene matches: 8. The germline V gene has CDR1 DFQATT and CDR2 SNEGSKA (reference sequence). CDR3 DNA: TGCAGTGCCACCTCCGGGACAGTCTACGAGCAGTACTTC. Its translation is CSATSGTVYEQYF.

The chain is built from TRBV7-2 and TRBJ2-5; D uncertain. V was trimmed by 1 base and J by 3 bases, leaving 6 bases between them. The CDR3 runs to 13 residues. The V gene's germline CDR1 is SGHTA and CDR2 FQGNSA. DNA for the CDR3: TGTGCCAGCAGCTTAGGGGCAAAAGAGACCCAGTACTTC. Its translation is CASSLGAKETQYF.

This clonotype was counted only a few times. The chain employs TRBV20-1 and TRBJ2-7; TRBD1 agrees at 7 bases. CDR3 length: 12 residues. The J segment lost 6 bases and the V segment lost 7 bases, leaving 9 bases of the junction unmatched. CDR1 is DFQATT and CDR2 is SNEGSKA in the germline V gene (reference sequence). CDR3 sequence (DNA): TGCAGTGTTCCTACACAGGGGTCCGAGCAGTACGTC. It yields the protein CSVPTQGSEQYV.

This clonotype was detected ten times or more. This rearrangement joins TRBV6-5 to TRBJ1-1, with D perhaps TRBD1 (5 bases). CDR3 length equals 13 residues. V lost 0 bases, J lost 5 bases, and 7 bases lay in between. Germline V gives CDR1 MNHEY, CDR2 SVGAGI. Written as DNA, the CDR3 is TGTGCCAGCAGTTACTCGAGGGGTACTGAAGCTTTCTTT. Its protein is CASSYSRGTEAFF.

The J gene is TRBJ2-3, the V gene TRBV10-3; possibly TRBD1 for D (5 bases). Per germline, CDR1 ENHRY and CDR2 SYGVKD. V gave up 3 bases and J gave up 2 bases, with 9 bases separating them. The CDR3 runs 14 residues. The CDR3 region is CAISDRAATDTQYF. The CDR3 region has the DNA TGTGCCATCAGTGACAGGGCTGCCACAGATACGCAGTATTTT.

This clonotype has a handful of counts. The V gene is TRBV5-1, the J gene TRBJ2-3; weak D call: TRBD2 (5 bases). CDR1 and CDR2 (germline): SGHRS, YFSETQ. CDR3 length: 14 amino acids. V gave up 7 bases and J gave up 1 base, with 13 bases separating them. CDR3 region: CASDWSSGTDTQYF. DNA for the CDR3: TGCGCCAGCGACTGGAGTAGCGGCACAGATACGCAGTATTTT.

This chain uses TRBV7-6 with TRBJ2-2; TRBD2 matches 8 bases. The J segment lost 2 bases and the V segment lost 6 bases, leaving 2 bases of the junction unmatched. Germline-derived CDR1 and CDR2 are SGHVS and FNYEAQ. The CDR3 runs to 14 residues. CDR3 region: CASRGTSNTGELFF. The CDR3 DNA reads TGTGCCAGCAGGGGGACTAGTAACACCGGGGAGCTGTTTTTT.

The chain links TRBV27 to TRBJ2-1, with D tentatively TRBD1 or TRBD2 (6 bases each). The CDR3 has 13 amino acids. Germline V lookup: CDR1 MNHEY, CDR2 SMNVEV (reference sequence). The V end was cut by 1 base, the J end by 10 bases, with 11 bases between. Here the CDR3 reads CASSLWGAREQFF. Here the CDR3 DNA reads TGTGCCAGCAGTTTATGGGGGGCTCGGGAGCAGTTCTTC.

This clonotype was counted a few times. The V call is TRBV4-1, the J call TRBJ2-4; TRBD1 is a possible D gene (6 bases). V was clipped by 1 base and J by 8 bases, with 9 bases between them. Germline assignment: CDR1 MGHRA and CDR2 YSYEKL. The CDR3 covers 13 residues. CDR3 sequence reads: CASSQVRGDIQYF. DNA for the CDR3: TGCGCCAGCAGCCAAGTCAGGGGAGACATTCAGTACTTC.

The chain carries TRBV19 and TRBJ1-4; D is ambiguous. This CDR3 is built from 14 residues. CDR1 is LNHDA and CDR2 is SQIVND in the germline V gene (reference sequence). V was shortened by 5 bases and J by 8 bases, with 15 bases between the two germline ends. CDR3 DNA: TGTGCCAGTAGTTTCCGGCTTGGGAGGGAAAAACTGTTTTTT. Translated, it gives CASSFRLGREKLFF.

The V and J genes are TRBV5-5 and TRBJ1-2; TRBD1 matches 10 bases. The V gene end was trimmed by 2 bases and the J gene end by 2 bases; junction bases not matched to a gene: 6. The CDR3 totals 16 residues. Germline V gene sequence: CDR1 SGHKS, CDR2 YYEKEE (reference sequence). The DNA for the CDR3 is TGTGCCAGCAGCTTTTACTCGGGACAGGGGAACTATGGCTACACCTTC. Protein product: CASSFYSGQGNYGYTF.

The J gene is TRBJ2-2, the V gene TRBV7-2, with D hard to call. Germline V lookup: CDR1 SGHTA, CDR2 FQGNSA. This CDR3 contains 16 residues. Trimming stripped 5 bases from V and 3 bases from J, with 16 bases between. The CDR3 nucleotides are TGTGCCAGCAGCACAACCGGAGTCTACTACACCGGGGAGCTGTTTTTT. Protein sequence: CASSTTGVYYTGELFF.

As DNA, the CDR3 is TGCGCCAGCAGCCATAATAGGGACGGAGCTTTCTTT. Protein product: CASSHNRDGAFF. V and J are TRBV4-1 and TRBJ1-1; a weak D match, TRBD1 (5 bases). V was pared by 3 bases and J by 10 bases, with 12 bases between. CDR1 and CDR2 (germline): MGHRA, YSYEKL. The CDR3 covers 12 residues.

This chain links TRBV20-1 with TRBJ2-1; 8 bases align to TRBD2. This CDR3 spans 15 amino acids. Germline lookup yields CDR1 DFQATT and CDR2 SNEGSKA (reference sequence). V lost 1 base to trimming and J lost 8 bases; unmatched junction nucleotides: 10. The CDR3 loop is CSARAPGGPSHEQFF. The CDR3 DNA sequence: TGCAGTGCTAGAGCCCCGGGGGGGCCTAGTCATGAGCAGTTCTTC.

The chain employs TRBV18 and TRBJ2-2; 9 bases are shared with TRBD1. The CDR3 consists of 17 residues. The trim removed 6 bases at V and 1 base at J, leaving 9 bases unmatched. Germline V CDR1 and CDR2: KGHSH, LQKENI. CDR3 in amino acids: CASSPSQGAMNTGELFF. Written as DNA, the CDR3 is TGTGCCAGCTCGCCATCACAGGGGGCGATGAACACCGGGGAGCTGTTTTTT.

This clonotype was picked up many times. The chain combines TRBV4-3 with TRBJ2-6, with D unresolved. V shed 0 bases and J shed 4 bases, with 4 bases lying between them. Per germline, CDR1 LGHNA and CDR2 YSLEER. CDR3 length equals 14 residues. Here the CDR3 reads CASSQDTGANVLTF. DNA of the CDR3: TGCGCCAGCAGCCAAGATACCGGGGCCAACGTCCTGACTTTC.

This clonotype has only a few counts. The chain combines TRBV4-2 with TRBJ2-1; no clear D. Deletions cut 5 bases from V and 2 bases from J, with 19 bases between. CDR1 and CDR2 (germline): LGHNA, YNFKEQ. The CDR3 is 17 residues long. CDR3 bases: TGTGCCAGCAGCGCGGTAGGACGGGTCCTGGCCTACAATGAGCAGTTCTTC. As protein: CASSAVGRVLAYNEQFF.

The chain joins TRBV21-1 to TRBJ1-5; TRBD1 was called by the table and not checked on the DNA. TRBV21-1 is given as a pseudogene. This CDR3 has 15 residues. This CDR3 is CASWGGSGSNQPQHF. The CDR3 nucleotides are TGTGCCAGCTGGGGGGGATCCGGAAGCAATCAGCCCCAGCATTTT.

This clonotype was detected many times. V is TRBV6-6 and J is TRBJ2-5; D tentatively fits TRBD1 or TRBD2 (6 bases each). Germline values: CDR1 MNHNY, CDR2 SVGAGI (reference sequence). CDR3 size: 15 residues. V was clipped by 6 bases and J by 3 bases, with 17 bases between them. The DNA for the CDR3 is TGTGCCAGCAGACCCCAAGGGGGGCCGGAAGAGACCCAGTACTTC. This sequence encodes CASRPQGGPEETQYF.

This clonotype occurred a few times. The chain recombines TRBV7-6 with TRBJ2-5; D may be TRBD1 (5 bases). The CDR3 length is 14 residues. The V and J ends lost 7 bases and 2 bases respectively, with 14 bases between them. Germline CDR1 SGHVS, CDR2 FNYEAQ. DNA for the CDR3: TGTGCCAGCACCCCGTGGGCAGGGCAAGAGACCCAGTACTTC. It translates to CASTPWAGQETQYF.

The chain uses TRBV21-1 and TRBJ2-5; no DNA check was done on the table's D call, TRBD2. TRBV21-1 is designated a pseudogene. CDR3 size: 16 residues. The CDR3 nucleotides read TGTGCCAGCAGCCCCCTCGACGGGGACTTCCAAGAGACCCAGTACTTC. It is translated as CASSPLDGDFQETQYF.

The chain combines TRBV6-5 with TRBJ2-4; 9 bases match TRBD1. The trim removed 4 bases at V and 8 bases at J, leaving 12 bases unmatched. This CDR3 spans 16 amino acids. CDR1 and CDR2 from the germline V gene are MNHEY and SVGAGI. The CDR3 sequence is CASSLGQGRGRYIQYF. In DNA, the CDR3 is TGTGCCAGCAGTTTAGGACAGGGGCGGGGAAGATACATTCAGTACTTC.

This clonotype was counted between two and nine times. The chain is built from TRBV5-1 and TRBJ2-7; D may correspond to TRBD1 or TRBD2 (5 bases each). CDR3 size: 14 residues. Per the germline V gene, CDR1 is SGHRS and CDR2 is YFSETQ. The V end lost 0 bases, the J end lost 2 bases, and 9 bases lay between the germline ends. CDR3 sequence reads: CASSLDGGTYEQYF. In DNA form, the CDR3 reads TGCGCCAGCAGCTTGGATGGGGGTACCTACGAGCAGTACTTC.

The rearrangement links TRBV6-5 to TRBJ2-5, with TRBD1 as a possible D gene (5 bases). V lost 2 bases and J lost 5, with 12 bases in between. This CDR3 region has 14 residues. Germline V CDR1 and CDR2: MNHEY, SVGAGI. The CDR3: CASSYMAAGETQYF. As DNA, the CDR3 is TGTGCCAGCAGTTACATGGCGGCAGGGGAGACCCAGTACTTC.